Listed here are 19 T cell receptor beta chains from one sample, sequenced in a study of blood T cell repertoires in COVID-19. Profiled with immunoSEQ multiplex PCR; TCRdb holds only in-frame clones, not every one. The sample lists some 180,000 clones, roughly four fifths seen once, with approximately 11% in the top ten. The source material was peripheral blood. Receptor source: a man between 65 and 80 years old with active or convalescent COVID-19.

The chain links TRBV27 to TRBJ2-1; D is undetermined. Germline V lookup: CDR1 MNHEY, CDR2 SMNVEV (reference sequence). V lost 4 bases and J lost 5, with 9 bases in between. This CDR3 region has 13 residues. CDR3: CASSWNSNNEQFF. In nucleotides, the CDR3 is TGTGCCAGCAGTTGGAACAGCAACAATGAGCAGTTCTTC.

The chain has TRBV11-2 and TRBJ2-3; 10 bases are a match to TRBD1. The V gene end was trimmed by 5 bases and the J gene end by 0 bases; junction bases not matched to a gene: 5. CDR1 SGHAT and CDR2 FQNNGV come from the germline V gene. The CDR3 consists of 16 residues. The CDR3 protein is CASSVGQGISTDTQYF. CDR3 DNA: TGTGCCAGCAGCGTGGGACAGGGGATTAGCACAGATACGCAGTATTTT.

CDR3 sequence reads: CASSKREGLTYEQYF. For the CDR3, the DNA is TGTGCCAGCAGCAAGCGGGAGGGCCTAACCTACGAGCAGTACTTC. V usage is TRBV6-5 and J usage is TRBJ2-7, with TRBD2 matching 10 bases. The V segment lost 6 bases and the J segment 2 bases; nucleotides outside the gene matches: 7. The germline gives CDR1 MNHEY, CDR2 SVGAGI. This CDR3 contains 15 residues.

CDR3 DNA: TGTGCCAGCAGCTTGGATTCGGGTAATCCTATGAGGAACACTGAAGCTTTCTTT. Translated: CASSLDSGNPMRNTEAFF. The chain employs TRBV5-6 and TRBJ1-1; D is undetermined. There are 18 residues in the CDR3. V was cut by 0 bases and J by 1 base, with 19 bases left in between. Germline-derived CDR1 and CDR2 are SGHDT and YYEEEE.

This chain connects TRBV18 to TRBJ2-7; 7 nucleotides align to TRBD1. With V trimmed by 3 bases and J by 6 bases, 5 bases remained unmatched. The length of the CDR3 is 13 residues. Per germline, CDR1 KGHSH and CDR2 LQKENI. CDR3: CASSPATGVEQYF. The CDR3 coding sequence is TGTGCCAGCTCACCGGCTACAGGGGTCGAGCAGTACTTC.

The chain's CDR3 is CASGNTVTGFSGNTIYF. For the CDR3, the DNA is TGTGCTAGTGGTAACACCGTTACAGGATTCTCTGGAAACACCATATATTTT. The gene calls are TRBV12-5 and TRBJ1-3; D perhaps matches TRBD1 (5 bases). Germline assignment: CDR1 LGHNT and CDR2 FRNRAP. V was clipped by 5 bases and J by 0 bases, with 17 bases between them. This CDR3 spans 17 amino acids.

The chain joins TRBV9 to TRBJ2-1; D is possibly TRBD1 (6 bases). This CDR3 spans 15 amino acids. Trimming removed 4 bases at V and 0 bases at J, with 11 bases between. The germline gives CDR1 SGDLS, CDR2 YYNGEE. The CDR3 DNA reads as TGTGCCAGCAGCTACAGGGTAAGCTCCTACAATGAGCAGTTCTTC. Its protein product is CASSYRVSSYNEQFF.

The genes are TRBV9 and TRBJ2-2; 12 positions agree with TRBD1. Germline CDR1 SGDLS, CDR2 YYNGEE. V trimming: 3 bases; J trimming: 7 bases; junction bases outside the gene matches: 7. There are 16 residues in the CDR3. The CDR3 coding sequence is TGTGCCAGCAGCGCCGACGGGACAGGGGGCAGCGGGGAGCTGTTTTTT. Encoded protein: CASSADGTGGSGELFF.

The CDR3 region is CASSERGGGSGNTIYF. CDR3 DNA sequence: TGTGCCAGCAGTGAACGTGGCGGGGGCTCTGGAAACACCATATATTTT. The chain has TRBV2 and TRBJ1-3; D perhaps matches TRBD1 (5 bases). In germline, CDR1 is SNHLY, CDR2 FYNNEI. This CDR3 is built from 16 residues. V lost 2 bases, J lost 0 bases, and 11 bases lay in between.

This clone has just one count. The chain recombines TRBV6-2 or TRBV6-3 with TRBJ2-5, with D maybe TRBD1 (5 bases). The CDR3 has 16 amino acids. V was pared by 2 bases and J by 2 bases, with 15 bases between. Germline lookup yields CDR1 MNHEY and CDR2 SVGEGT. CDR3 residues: CASSYLGQRIQETQYF. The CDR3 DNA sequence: TGTGCCAGCAGTTACCTCGGACAAAGGATTCAAGAGACCCAGTACTTC.

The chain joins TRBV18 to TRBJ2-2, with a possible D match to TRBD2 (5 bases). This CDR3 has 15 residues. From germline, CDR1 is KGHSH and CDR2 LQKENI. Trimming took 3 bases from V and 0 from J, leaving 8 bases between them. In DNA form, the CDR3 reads TGTGCCAGCTCACCGGGAGCCTCGAACACCGGGGAGCTGTTTTTT. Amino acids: CASSPGASNTGELFF.

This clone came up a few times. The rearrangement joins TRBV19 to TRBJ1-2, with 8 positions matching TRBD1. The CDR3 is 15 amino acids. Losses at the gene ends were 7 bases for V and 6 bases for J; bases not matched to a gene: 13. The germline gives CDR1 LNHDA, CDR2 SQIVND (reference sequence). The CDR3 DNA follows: TGTGCCAGTACCCTTGCCCGGCGACAGGGGAATGGCTACACCTTC. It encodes CASTLARRQGNGYTF.

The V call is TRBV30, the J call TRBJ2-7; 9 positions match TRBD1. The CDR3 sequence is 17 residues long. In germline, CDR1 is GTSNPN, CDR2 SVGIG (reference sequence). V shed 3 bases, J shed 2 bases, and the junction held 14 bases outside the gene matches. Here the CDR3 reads CAWSRDRVSRSPYEQYF. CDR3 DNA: TGTGCCTGGAGCCGGGACAGGGTATCTCGAAGCCCCTACGAGCAGTACTTC.

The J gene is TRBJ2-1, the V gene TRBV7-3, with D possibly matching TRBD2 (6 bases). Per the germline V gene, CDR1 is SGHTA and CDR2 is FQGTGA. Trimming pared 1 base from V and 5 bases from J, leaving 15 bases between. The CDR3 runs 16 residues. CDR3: CASSLKRSPGDNEQFF. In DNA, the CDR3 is TGTGCCAGCAGCTTAAAGCGGAGTCCGGGGGACAATGAGCAGTTCTTC.

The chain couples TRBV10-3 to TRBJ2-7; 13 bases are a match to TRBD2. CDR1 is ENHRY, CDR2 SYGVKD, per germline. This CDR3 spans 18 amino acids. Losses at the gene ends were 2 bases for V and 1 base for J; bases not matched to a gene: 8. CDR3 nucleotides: TGTGCCATCAGTGAGCCTCGGACTAGCGGGGGATTATCCTACGAGCAGTACTTC. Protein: CAISEPRTSGGLSYEQYF.

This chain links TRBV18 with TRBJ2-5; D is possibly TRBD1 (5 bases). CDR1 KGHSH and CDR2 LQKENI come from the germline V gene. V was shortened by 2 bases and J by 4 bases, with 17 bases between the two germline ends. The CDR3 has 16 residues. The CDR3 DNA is TGTGCCAGCTCACCAAAAAAATTTCAGGGCGGAGAGACCCAGTACTTC. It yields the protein CASSPKKFQGGETQYF.

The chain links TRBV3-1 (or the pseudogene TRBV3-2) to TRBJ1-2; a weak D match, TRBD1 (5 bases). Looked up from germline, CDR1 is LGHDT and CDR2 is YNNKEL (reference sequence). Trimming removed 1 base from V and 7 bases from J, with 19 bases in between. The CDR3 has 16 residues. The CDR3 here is CASSQGWGRGGSGYTF. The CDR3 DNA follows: TGTGCCAGCAGCCAAGGATGGGGACGGGGGGGGAGTGGCTACACCTTC.

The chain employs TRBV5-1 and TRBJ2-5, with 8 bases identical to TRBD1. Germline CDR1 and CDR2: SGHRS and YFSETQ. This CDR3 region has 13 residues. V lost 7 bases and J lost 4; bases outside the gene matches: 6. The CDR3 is CASQNTGGETQYF. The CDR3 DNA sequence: TGCGCCAGCCAAAACACAGGGGGAGAGACCCAGTACTTC.

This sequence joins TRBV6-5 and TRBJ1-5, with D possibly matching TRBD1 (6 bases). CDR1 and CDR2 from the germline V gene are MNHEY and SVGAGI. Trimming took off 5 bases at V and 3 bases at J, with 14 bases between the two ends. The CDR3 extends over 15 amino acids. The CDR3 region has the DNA TGTGCCAGCAGTACAGGGACCTCATTCAATCAGCCCCAGCATTTT. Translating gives CASSTGTSFNQPQHF.